The 11 T cell receptor beta chains below were found in one sample sequenced in a study of blood T cell repertoires in COVID-19. Here immunoSEQ multiplex PCR was the method, and the copy in TCRdb shows in-frame clones only, minus some. The profile shows about 250,000 clones, around 88% of them singletons. The specimen sequenced was peripheral blood. Receptor source: a man older than 75 with acute or convalescent COVID-19.

The chain carries TRBV5-4 and TRBJ2-3, with TRBD2 matching over 7 bases. Germline lookup yields CDR1 SGHNT and CDR2 YYREEE (reference sequence). This CDR3 has 13 amino acids. V dropped 6 bases and J dropped 5; count of bases not matched to a gene: 6. CDR3 amino acids: CASTSGAIDTQYF. The CDR3 DNA sequence: TGTGCCAGCACCAGCGGGGCAATAGATACGCAGTATTTT. The full variable domain, completed using reference TRBV5-4 and TRBJ2-3, is ETGVTQSPTHLIKTRGQQVTLRCSSQSGHNTVSWYQQALGQGPQFIFQYYREEENGRGNFPPRFSGLQFPNYSSELNVNALELDDSALYLCASTSGAIDTQYFGPGTRLTVL.

The chain uses TRBV15 and TRBJ2-1; 12 bases line up with TRBD2. The CDR3 loop spans 15 amino acids. The ends lost 1 base at V and 7 bases at J; junction bases unmatched: 2. Germline V gene lookup returns CDR1 LNHNV and CDR2 YYDKDF (reference sequence). The CDR3 DNA reads as TGTGCCACCAGCAGAGCGACTAGCGGGAGTAATGAGCAGTTCTTC. It encodes CATSRATSGSNEQFF.

The chain combines TRBV5-1 with TRBJ1-1; no clear D. Germline loops: CDR1 SGHRS, CDR2 YFSETQ. V lost 5 bases and J 7 bases, leaving 12 bases between the germline ends. The CDR3 is made up of 12 amino acids. Here the CDR3 reads CASSEVPDEAFF. CDR3 DNA sequence: TGCGCCAGCAGTGAGGTCCCGGATGAAGCTTTCTTT. Using reference TRBV5-1 and TRBJ1-1 for the parts outside the CDR3, the full variable domain is KAGVTQTPRYLIKTRGQQVTLSCSPISGHRSVSWYQQTPGQGLQFLFEYFSETQRNKGNFPGRFSGRQFSNSRSEMNVSTLELGDSALYLCASSEVPDEAFFGQGTRLTVV.

This clone was observed a few times. The chain uses TRBV5-6 and TRBJ2-1; 7 bases match TRBD2. After removal of 2 bases from V and 6 bases from J, the junction contained 2 bases not matched to a gene. This CDR3 is built from 13 residues. The germline CDR1 and CDR2 sequences are SGHDT and YYEEEE. The CDR3 DNA is TGTGCCAGCAGCTTTGGACTAGTCAATGAGCAGTTCTTC. The encoded protein is CASSFGLVNEQFF.

The chain is built from TRBV27 and TRBJ2-7, with unresolved D. The CDR3 runs 13 residues. The V gene lost 5 bases and the J gene lost 4 bases, with 12 bases spanning the gap. Germline V gives CDR1 MNHEY, CDR2 SMNVEV (reference sequence). The CDR3 region is CASSHTRGYEQYF. DNA for the CDR3: TGTGCCAGCAGTCACACCCGCGGATACGAGCAGTACTTC.

The J gene is TRBJ1-3, the V gene TRBV19; TRBD1 aligns across 8 bases. The V and J ends lost 5 bases and 6 bases, in that order; junction bases with no gene match: 6. Germline V lookup: CDR1 LNHDA, CDR2 SQIVND (reference sequence). CDR3 size: 14 residues. DNA of the CDR3: TGTGCCAGTAGTGTCCGGACAGGGACAAACACCATATATTTT. This encodes CASSVRTGTNTIYF.

The chain links TRBV6-5 to TRBJ1-1; D is ambiguous. The germline V gene has CDR1 MNHEY and CDR2 SVGAGI. This CDR3 is 13 amino acids long. Trimming removed 4 bases from V and 4 bases from J, with 10 bases in between. The CDR3 spells CASSSLQSTEAFF. In nucleotides, the CDR3 is TGTGCCAGCAGTTCCCTACAGAGCACTGAAGCTTTCTTT.

As for this clone: Its ends do not fully match the called genes, so a read error is possible. The V call is TRBV7-2, the J call TRBJ2-3; weak D call: TRBD2 (6 bases). This CDR3 has 13 amino acids. The germline CDR1 and CDR2 sequences are SGHTA and FQGNSA. The DNA of the CDR3 is TGTGCCAGCAGCTTAGCGTACAGCGGCGGGAAGCATTTT. This gives the protein CASSLAYSGGKHF.

This clone was observed once. The CDR3 sequence: CAIRQGARGYTF. The DNA of the CDR3 is TGTGCCATCCGACAGGGGGCGAGGGGCTACACCTTC. The V call is TRBV28, the J call TRBJ1-2, with 10 bases aligning to TRBD1. V trimming: 10 bases; J trimming: 8 bases; junction bases outside the gene matches: 7. The CDR3 is 12 amino acids. Germline V gives CDR1 MDHEN, CDR2 SYDVKM.

This clone was observed a handful of times. This chain links TRBV27 with TRBJ2-7, with 9 positions matching TRBD1. This CDR3 spans 17 amino acids. Germline V gene data show CDR1 as MNHEY and CDR2 as SMNVEV (reference sequence). The V and J ends lost 6 bases and 5 bases, in that order; junction bases with no gene match: 17. The CDR3 reads CASSGAGTGQNRHEQYF. The CDR3 nucleotides are TGTGCCAGCAGCGGTGCCGGGACAGGGCAAAATCGCCACGAGCAGTACTTC.

The chain joins TRBV20-1 to TRBJ1-5; D ambiguous. V lost 3 bases and J lost 0, with 6 bases in between. From germline, CDR1 is DFQATT and CDR2 SNEGSKA (reference sequence). CDR3 size: 13 residues. CDR3 coding DNA: TGCAGTGCTAGTAGCGATAGCAATCAGCCCCAGCATTTT. This encodes CSASSDSNQPQHF.